Here is one TCR beta chain with its context. Its specificity is unknown. This sample is part of a study of cytomegalovirus exposure and HLA in healthy donors. Whole-study context: An analysis done earlier identified 95 million to 140 million unique TCR beta sequences from about 179 million T cells.

The CDR3 length is 15 residues. With 3 bases clipped from V and 0 bases from J, the junction kept 4 bases outside the gene matches. Germline lookup yields CDR1 KGHSH and CDR2 LQKENI. Vbeta (60) and Jbeta (13) primers were used in the PCR. This table comes from immunoSEQ multiplex PCR, and its TCRdb copy is limited to in-frame clones, with some not included. The sample has about 210,000 clones, about four fifths seen once. Findings of the study overall: High specificity and sensitivity for cytomegalovirus status were reported for the classifier. Investigators reported 150 to 200 TCR beta chains as tied to cytomegalovirus.

The chain uses TRBV18 and TRBJ2-7; 8 bases align to TRBD1. The sequencing sample was made of PBMCs. This receptor was obtained from a woman between 45 and 65 years old in good health and CMV-seropositive. CDR3 protein: CASSPGTGDSYEQYF. The CDR3 bases are TGTGCCAGCTCACCTGGGACAGGCGACTCCTACGAGCAGTACTTC.